Below are 26 T cell receptor beta chains sequenced from a single sample in a study of cytotoxic CD8 clonotypes in ibrutinib-treated CLL. Assay used: immunoSEQ multiplex PCR; TCRdb lists only in-frame clones, some missing. The sample records roughly 180,000 clones, 84% being singletons. Sequencing used PBMCs, obtained after 24 months of ibrutinib treatment. The source is a human donor with chronic lymphocytic leukemia.

The chain links TRBV7-2 to TRBJ1-4; D is ambiguous. The germline V gene encodes CDR1 SGHTA and CDR2 FQGNSA. V was clipped by 4 bases and J by 5 bases, with 11 bases between them. The CDR3 loop spans 14 amino acids. The CDR3 bases are TGTGCCAGCAGCTCACTCGGCCCAAATGAAAAACTGTTTTTT. It specifies CASSSLGPNEKLFF.

The V gene is TRBV5-4, the J gene TRBJ1-3; the match to TRBD1 covers 7 bases. The V segment lost 1 base and the J segment 0 bases; nucleotides outside the gene matches: 10. The length of the CDR3 is 18 residues. Germline V gives CDR1 SGHNT, CDR2 YYREEE (reference sequence). As DNA, the CDR3 is TGTGCCAGCAGCTTGTTGGGGACAGATGATACCTCTGGAAACACCATATATTTT. Amino acids: CASSLLGTDDTSGNTIYF. Filled out from reference TRBV5-4 and TRBJ1-3, the complete variable domain reads ETGVTQSPTHLIKTRGQQVTLRCSSQSGHNTVSWYQQALGQGPQFIFQYYREEENGRGNFPPRFSGLQFPNYSSELNVNALELDDSALYLCASSLLGTDDTSGNTIYFGEGSWLTVV.

The chain uses TRBV25-1 and TRBJ1-2; TRBD1 aligns across 7 bases. The CDR3 runs to 14 residues. The ends lost 2 bases at V and 4 bases at J; junction bases unmatched: 4. Germline CDR1 reads MGHDK; CDR2 reads SYGVNS. For the CDR3, the DNA is TGTGCCAGCAGTGAAAGGGGGCACGGCTATGGCTACACCTTC. Translation gives CASSERGHGYGYTF.

The V call is TRBV5-4, the J call TRBJ2-7; tentative D call: TRBD2 (6 bases). The CDR3 extends over 13 amino acids. Trimming shortened V by 3 bases and J by 7 bases, and 14 bases separated the two germline ends. Germline V gene data show CDR1 as SGHNT and CDR2 as YYREEE (reference sequence). CDR3: CASSSSAGWEQYF. The DNA of the CDR3 is TGTGCCAGCAGCTCCTCCGCGGGATGGGAGCAGTACTTC.

The chain couples TRBV7-3 to TRBJ1-1; D possibly corresponds to TRBD1 (5 bases). The CDR3 has 15 residues. The germline V gene encodes CDR1 SGHTA and CDR2 FQGTGA. V shed 4 bases and J shed 2 bases, with 14 bases lying between them. CDR3 protein: CASSYARGLNTEAFF. The DNA for the CDR3 is TGTGCCAGCAGCTACGCGCGGGGGTTAAACACTGAAGCTTTCTTT.

The V gene is TRBV5-1, the J gene TRBJ2-2; weak D call: TRBD1 (5 bases). This CDR3 comprises 15 residues. CDR1 is SGHRS and CDR2 is YFSETQ in the germline V gene. Trimming took off 0 bases at V and 0 bases at J, with 6 bases between the two ends. The CDR3 bases are TGCGCCAGCAGCTTGGTGGGGCCGAACACCGGGGAGCTGTTTTTT. Protein product: CASSLVGPNTGELFF.

This clone was detected a few times. The V and J genes are TRBV5-6 and TRBJ1-5; maybe TRBD1 (5 bases). The CDR3 is 15 residues long. V dropped 2 bases and J dropped 6 bases, with 15 bases sitting between them. Germline lookup yields CDR1 SGHDT and CDR2 YYEEEE. CDR3 residues: CASSLGAARVQPQHF. CDR3 bases: TGTGCCAGCAGCTTAGGGGCAGCCAGGGTTCAGCCCCAGCATTTT. The full variable domain, its missing parts supplied by reference TRBV5-6 and TRBJ1-5, is DAGVTQSPTHLIKTRGQQVTLRCSPKSGHDTVSWYQQALGQGPQFIFQYYEEEERQRGNFPDRFSGHQFPNYSSELNVNALLLGDSALYLCASSLGAARVQPQHFGDGTRLSIL.

A word on this clone: A junction boundary mismatches the germline segment, possibly from a read error. This chain uses TRBV7-7 with TRBJ2-1; 7 bases fit TRBD2. The CDR3 has 15 residues. CDR1 is SSHAT and CDR2 is FNYEAQ in the germline V gene (reference sequence). DNA for the CDR3: TGTGCTAGCAGCTTGAGTGGGAGGGCTTCCAATGAGCAGTTCTTC. Amino acids: CASSLSGRASNEQFF.

This clone has just a few counts. The rearrangement joins TRBV19 to TRBJ1-5; D might be TRBD1 (5 bases). V was cut by 7 bases and J by 0 bases, with 13 bases left in between. The CDR3 contains 15 residues. The germline gives CDR1 LNHDA, CDR2 SQIVND (reference sequence). The CDR3 protein is CASIGAEYSNQPQHF. The CDR3 DNA is TGTGCCAGTATTGGGGCAGAGTATAGCAATCAGCCCCAGCATTTT.

The V and J genes are TRBV7-9 and TRBJ1-3; a possible D gene is TRBD1 (6 bases). Germline V gene lookup returns CDR1 SEHNR and CDR2 FQNEAQ (reference sequence). V gave up 6 bases and J gave up 0 bases, with 9 bases separating them. CDR3 length equals 14 residues. CDR3 DNA: TGTGCCAGCAGGGAACAGGGCTCTGGAAACACCATATATTTT. Its protein product is CASREQGSGNTIYF.

V is TRBV30 and J is TRBJ1-3; D gene ambiguous. The V gene's germline CDR1 is GTSNPN and CDR2 SVGIG (reference sequence). The CDR3 has 13 amino acids. Trimming pared 1 base from V and 4 bases from J, leaving 8 bases between. As DNA, the CDR3 is TGTGCCTGGAGTGCGGGATCCGGAAACACCATATATTTT. Encoded protein: CAWSAGSGNTIYF. Together with reference TRBV30 and TRBJ1-3, the CDR3 gives the full variable domain: SQTIHQWPATLVQPVGSPLSLECTVEGTSNPNLYWYRQAAGRGLQLLFYSVGIGQISSEVPQNLSASRPQDRQFILSSKKLLLSDSGFYLCAWSAGSGNTIYFGEGSWLTVV.

The V gene is TRBV5-4, the J gene TRBJ1-4; tentative D call: TRBD1 (5 bases). Germline CDR1 reads SGHNT; CDR2 reads YYREEE (reference sequence). This CDR3 is built from 13 residues. The V end was cut by 4 bases, the J end by 8 bases, with 12 bases between. The chain's CDR3 is CASSKWGDEKLFF. The CDR3 DNA reads TGTGCCAGCAGCAAATGGGGGGACGAAAAACTGTTTTTT. The entire variable domain, with the rest obtained from reference TRBV5-4 and TRBJ1-4, is as follows: ETGVTQSPTHLIKTRGQQVTLRCSSQSGHNTVSWYQQALGQGPQFIFQYYREEENGRGNFPPRFSGLQFPNYSSELNVNALELDDSALYLCASSKWGDEKLFFGSGTQLSVL.

The chain is built from TRBV7-2 and TRBJ2-7; D unclear. This CDR3 is built from 13 residues. Germline assignment: CDR1 SGHTA and CDR2 FQGNSA. V lost 6 bases to trimming and J lost 6 bases, with 15 bases between them. CDR3 amino acids: CASRTGHLSEQYF. CDR3 bases: TGTGCCAGCAGGACGGGCCACCTCTCCGAGCAGTACTTC.

The chain has TRBV9 and TRBJ1-4; possible D gene TRBD1, 5 bases. The germline gives CDR1 SGDLS, CDR2 YYNGEE. Trimming stripped 0 bases from V and 6 bases from J, with 18 bases between. The CDR3 extends over 17 amino acids. The CDR3 sequence is CASSVDPFRDPDEKLFF. As DNA, the CDR3 is TGTGCCAGCAGCGTAGACCCATTCCGGGACCCCGATGAAAAACTGTTTTTT. Variable domain in full (rest from reference TRBV9 and TRBJ1-4): DSGVTQTPKHLITATGQRVTLRCSPRSGDLSVYWYQQSLDQGLQFLIQYYNGEERAKGNILERFSAQQFPDLHSELNLSSLELGDSALYFCASSVDPFRDPDEKLFFGSGTQLSVL.

This chain connects TRBV9 to TRBJ1-1, with a possible D match to TRBD1 (5 bases). The CDR3 runs to 16 residues. The germline V and J ends were trimmed by 3 bases and 1 base, with 16 bases remaining between them. Germline lookup yields CDR1 SGDLS and CDR2 YYNGEE. DNA for the CDR3: TGTGCCAGCAGCGCTAGTCCGGGACCGGCGAACACTGAAGCTTTCTTT. It encodes CASSASPGPANTEAFF.

This clone appeared a single time. J is TRBJ1-2 and V is TRBV4-1, with TRBD1 matching over 8 bases. There are 18 residues in the CDR3. Germline values: CDR1 MGHRA, CDR2 YSYEKL. V shed 4 bases, J shed 2 bases, and the junction held 15 bases outside the gene matches. The CDR3 is CASSLKSLPGTGNYGYTF. The CDR3, as DNA: TGCGCCAGCAGCCTTAAGTCACTCCCCGGGACAGGAAACTATGGCTACACCTTC.

The chain combines TRBV11-2 with TRBJ2-7; D not resolved. The CDR3 extends over 13 amino acids. V was trimmed by 5 bases and J by 1 base, leaving 9 bases between them. Germline V gives CDR1 SGHAT, CDR2 FQNNGV. CDR3 in DNA: TGTGCCAGCAGCCCAAGCCCGTCCTACGAGCAGTACTTC. Amino acid sequence: CASSPSPSYEQYF. Full variable domain (rest looked up from reference TRBV11-2 and TRBJ2-7): EAGVAQSPRYKIIEKRQSVAFWCNPISGHATLYWYQQILGQGPKLLIQFQNNGVVDDSQLPKDRFSAERLKGVDSTLKIQPAKLEDSAVYLCASSPSPSYEQYFGPGTRLTVT.

The chain employs TRBV18 and TRBJ1-4, with D perhaps matching TRBD1 (5 bases). The V gene lost 4 bases and the J gene lost 7 bases, with 10 bases spanning the gap. The CDR3 contains 13 residues. Germline V gene sequence: CDR1 KGHSH, CDR2 LQKENI. The CDR3 DNA reads as TGTGCCAGCTCACGGTACGACAGTGAAAAACTGTTTTTT. It yields the protein CASSRYDSEKLFF.

The chain is built from TRBV7-2 and TRBJ2-2, with D perhaps matching TRBD1 or TRBD2 (6 bases each). The V end lost 2 bases, the J end lost 4 bases, and 14 bases lay between the germline ends. Germline V lookup: CDR1 SGHTA, CDR2 FQGNSA. The CDR3 totals 16 residues. The CDR3 loop reads CASSLRGAVTTGELFF. In DNA form, the CDR3 reads TGTGCCAGCAGCTTAAGGGGGGCGGTCACCACCGGGGAGCTGTTTTTT.

This sequence joins TRBV11-3 and TRBJ2-7; possibly TRBD1 for D (6 bases). The germline gives CDR1 SGHNT, CDR2 YENEEA. The CDR3 covers 14 residues. V gave up 0 bases and J gave up 2 bases, with 8 bases separating them. This chain's CDR3 is CASSLEGGAYEQYF. CDR3 in DNA: TGTGCCAGCAGCTTAGAAGGGGGTGCCTACGAGCAGTACTTC.

The chain has TRBV7-6 and TRBJ1-2, with TRBD1 matching over 7 bases. Trimming cost V 1 base and J 4 bases; bases outside gene matches: 12. CDR1 is SGHVS, CDR2 FNYEAQ, per germline. The CDR3 consists of 17 residues. Written as DNA, the CDR3 is TGTGCCAGCAGCTTAGGATCCAGGGGGGGTTGGGCCTATGGCTACACCTTC. Protein product: CASSLGSRGGWAYGYTF.

The V call is TRBV2, the J call TRBJ1-2, with D unclear. Trimming removed 2 bases from V and 2 bases from J, with 6 bases in between. Germline values: CDR1 SNHLY, CDR2 FYNNEI. This CDR3 has 13 residues. The CDR3 DNA follows: TGTGCCAGCAGTGAACGGCCAAACTATGGCTACACCTTC. Amino acids: CASSERPNYGYTF.

This clone was observed a few times. The V call is TRBV7-2, the J call TRBJ2-4; D is uncertain. This CDR3 has 12 residues. The germline V and J ends were trimmed by 0 bases and 6 bases, with 3 bases remaining between them. Germline-derived CDR1 and CDR2 are SGHTA and FQGNSA. In nucleotides, the CDR3 is TGTGCCAGCAGCTTAGCGCCAAACATTCAGTACTTC. This gives the protein CASSLAPNIQYF.

This chain uses TRBV7-9 with TRBJ1-2; TRBD1 matches at 7 bases. The CDR3 extends over 16 amino acids. The junction had 8 bases not matched to a gene; V was cut back by 2 bases and J by 2 bases. The germline gives CDR1 SEHNR, CDR2 FQNEAQ (reference sequence). The CDR3 nucleotides are TGTGCCAGCAGCTTATCCCCAGACAGGGTGAACTATGGCTACACCTTC. Translation: CASSLSPDRVNYGYTF.

The V and J genes are TRBV5-1 and TRBJ2-3; 12 nucleotides align to TRBD2. Trimming at V came to 4 bases and at J to 2 bases, leaving 14 bases not matched to a gene. Germline CDR1 and CDR2: SGHRS and YFSETQ. This CDR3 contains 19 residues. The CDR3 loop reads CASSLLTGLAGTYTDTQYF. The CDR3 DNA sequence: TGCGCCAGCAGCCTTTTAACTGGACTAGCGGGGACGTACACAGATACGCAGTATTTT.

The chain links TRBV5-6 to TRBJ2-4; TRBD2 is a possible D gene (6 bases). CDR3 length equals 15 residues. The V end lost 1 base, the J end lost 2 bases, and 10 bases lay between the germline ends. Germline assignment: CDR1 SGHDT and CDR2 YYEEEE. DNA for the CDR3: TGTGCCAGCAGCTTGTGGAGGGGCTCCAAAAACATTCAGTACTTC. As protein: CASSLWRGSKNIQYF. Complete variable domain (other parts from reference TRBV5-6 and TRBJ2-4): DAGVTQSPTHLIKTRGQQVTLRCSPKSGHDTVSWYQQALGQGPQFIFQYYEEEERQRGNFPDRFSGHQFPNYSSELNVNALLLGDSALYLCASSLWRGSKNIQYFGAGTRLSVL.